This T cell receptor beta chain was sequenced during a study of OX40 agonist ivuxolimab in advanced cancers. At the level of the whole study: Ivuxolimab, which targeted the costimulatory receptor OX40 (CD134), was an agonistic, fully human IgG2 monoclonal antibody. In the dose-escalation cohort, around four fifths of patients were male, and the mean age was approximately 60 years, with a range of roughly 20 to 85. The paper describes the monotherapy dose-escalation part (N of about 54 patients) of the phase I trial of ivuxolimab. Intravenous ivuxolimab was administered to patients every 2 weeks at six dose levels: 0.01, 0.1, 0.3, 1.5, 3 and 10 mg/kg. Partial responses occurred in three dose-escalation patients: two with cutaneous melanoma and one with hepatocellular carcinoma. The purpose of peripheral TCRbeta sequencing was to test whether ivuxolimab changed TCR sequence diversity and led to clonal T-cell expansion. Of the approximately 50 patients in dose escalation, some 19 had hepatocellular carcinoma, about 15 had melanoma, 9 had renal cell carcinoma and 9 had head and neck cancer. Prior anti-PD-1, anti-PD-L1 or anti-CTLA-4 therapy was permitted, and checkpoint inhibitors had been received by around 40% of dose-escalation patients. On the study overall, not on this receptor specifically: Low levels of normalized T-cell clonal expansion were also seen in some patients who did not respond. Antigen specificity was not determined for the clonally expanded peripheral T cells. On average, CD8+ T cells showed more expanded clones than CD4+ T cells after ivuxolimab. At doses of 0.1 to 3.0 mg/kg, clonal expansion of both CD4+ and CD8+ blood T cells was observed from baseline to week 6. Partial responders in the 0.1-3.0 mg/kg groups had among the lowest normalized peripheral clonal expansion, especially among CD8+ T cells.

About this clone itself: Its antigen is unknown. Within one base of it there is no much larger clone, and no base qualities were kept.

For sequencing of the TCRbeta CDR3 region, genomic DNA was extracted from the sorted cells. The immunoSEQ Assay was used for sequencing of TCRbeta CDR3 regions. This immuneACCESS table, as held by TCRdb, lists in-frame sequences with V and J called but not all clones. Of the missing ones, under half trace to an unresolved V gene in checked studies; the others have no known cause. This sample holds nearly 45,000 clones; approximately 80% were observed only once. The ten largest clones take up approximately 16% of the sample. Patients with a history of autoimmune disease or receiving systemic immunosuppression were excluded from the trial. In every dose cohort, peripheral blood was drawn for TCR sequencing at baseline, cycle 4 day 1, and cycle 7 day 1. The samples were taken from a phase I, first-in-human, multicenter, open-label dose-escalation trial of ivuxolimab. The trial enrolled adults with locally advanced or metastatic head and neck squamous cell, hepatocellular, melanoma or renal cell carcinoma. Before TCR sequencing, CD4+ and CD8+ T cells were separately sorted from peripheral blood.

This sequence was found in an adult with an advanced solid tumor such as melanoma, head and neck, liver or kidney cancer. The sequenced sample was CD4+ or CD8+ T cells sorted from blood, obtained in a trial of the OX40 agonist ivuxolimab.

The CDR3 region: CASSPLIKRLAGGPETQYF. The sequence in DNA is TGTGCCAGCAGCCCGCTCATAAAGAGACTAGCGGGGGGGCCCGAGACCCAGTACTTC. The V gene is TRBV7-2 and the J gene is TRBJ2-5; 14 of the junction bases match TRBD2. From a lookup of the germline V gene, CDR1 and CDR2 are SGHTA and FQGNSA. The germline V end is reduced by 5 bases and the J end by 5 bases; junction bases left unmatched: 16. The CDR3, cysteine through phenylalanine, is 19 amino acids long. Here the CDR3 DNA is all that survives: 57 bases in frame from base 1.